This TCR beta chain originates from a study of technical replicates of blood from a few donors. Generated by immunoSEQ multiplex PCR, the TCRdb table keeps only in-frame clones and is missing some. The table lists 50,000 to 60,000 clones, 91% of them singletons. Germline-derived CDR1 and CDR2 are WNHNN and SYGVQD (reference sequence). Between the trimmed V and J ends, which lost 0 bases and 0 bases, there was a span of 9 bases. This CDR3 region has 16 residues. The chain is built from TRBV10-1 and TRBJ2-1; D is ambiguous. This TCR was recovered from a human donor in good health. Some clones in this sample may be carry-over from other donors' samples. What was sequenced was PBMCs. The CDR3 DNA follows: TGCGCCAGCAGTGAGTCGCGGATGGGCTCCTACAATGAGCAGTTCTTC. The encoded protein is CASSESRMGSYNEQFF.